Below, 5 T cell receptor beta chains from the same sample are listed, as sequenced in a study of tumor-infiltrating lymphocytes in primary liver carcinoma. Bulk tissue was left unsorted, and RNA and DNA were co-extracted from roughly 20-30 mg of it. Making TCR beta cDNA involved 400 to 600 ng total RNA and a constant-region primer. Three nested multiplex PCR rounds of slightly modified ARM-PCR generated TCR beta libraries. A C-beta reverse primer and TRBV1-TRBV30 forward primers served in each of the first two PCR rounds, at 9 to 11 cycles apiece. One entry per CDR3 protein, called by TCRdb with MiXCR from the multiplex PCR reads. Of 40,000 to 55,000 distinct CDR3 sequences listed, over 65% were seen once; the top ten hold around 30%. Material for sequencing was liver tumor tissue from sampling region 5. Subset in this sample: tumor region T5, tumor centre. These receptors were taken from a middle-aged man with primary liver carcinoma and hepatitis B virus infection.

A remark on this clonotype: This may arise from a read error, as a much more abundant clone is one base away. J is TRBJ2-7 and V is TRBV6-1, with 11 positions matching TRBD2. The trim removed 7 bases at V and 2 bases at J, leaving 7 bases unmatched. CDR3 length equals 15 residues. Germline V gene sequence: CDR1 MNHNS, CDR2 SASEGT. The CDR3 nucleotides read TGTGCCAGCAATGCTCGACTAGCGGGAACCTACGAGCAGTACTTC. Protein sequence: CASNARLAGTYEQYF.

A note on this clonotype: This CDR3 fails to terminate in the conserved phenylalanine or tryptophan, so it likely reflects a read error. The chain recombines TRBV7-8 with TRBJ1-5; possibly TRBD1 for D (5 bases). The CDR3 runs 14 residues. The germline CDR1 and CDR2 sequences are SGHVS and FQNEAQ. CDR3 protein: CVSSPRTLNQPQHL. CDR3 DNA: TGTGTCAGTAGCCCAAGGACATTGAATCAGCCCCAGCATTTA.

Comment on this clonotype: One end of the junction fails to match germline, which may point to a read error. The chain has TRBV11-2 and TRBJ1-2, with D possibly matching TRBD1 (5 bases). Per germline, CDR1 SGHAT and CDR2 FQNNGV. CDR3 length: 13 residues. As DNA, the CDR3 is TGTGCCAGCAGCAGAGGAGCCGGGACCCGGCCGCTCTTC. This gives the protein CASSRGAGTRPLF. Drawing the rest from reference TRBV11-2 and TRBJ1-2, the complete variable domain is EAGVAQSPRYKIIEKRQSVAFWCNPISGHATLYWYQQILGQGPKLLIQFQNNGVVDDSQLPKDRFSAERLKGVDSTLKIQPAKLEDSAVYLCASSRGAGTRPLFGSGTRLTVV.

In regard to this clonotype: Germline is not matched at one junction end, which may reflect a read error. The rearrangement joins TRBV5-1 to TRBJ1-4, with 8 bases identical to TRBD1. The germline CDR1 and CDR2 sequences are SGHRS and YFSETQ. The CDR3 has 19 residues. For the CDR3, the DNA is TGCGCCAGCAGCTCGGGAGTCTTAGAGCCGGGACAGGACGGTGAAAAACCGTTTTTT. Translation gives CASSSGVLEPGQDGEKPFF. The full variable domain, completed using reference TRBV5-1 and TRBJ1-4, is KAGVTQTPRYLIKTRGQQVTLSCSPISGHRSVSWYQQTPGQGLQFLFEYFSETQRNKGNFPGRFSGRQFSNSRSEMNVSTLELGDSALYLCASSSGVLEPGQDGEKPFFGSGTQLSVL.

This clonotype occurred many times. CDR3 amino acids: CASSGGTAAKYEQYF. The CDR3 nucleotides read TGTGCCAGCAGTGGAGGGACAGCGGCGAAATACGAGCAGTACTTC. This chain links TRBV6-1 with TRBJ2-7, with 7 bases identical to TRBD1. The CDR3 consists of 15 residues. The germline V gene encodes CDR1 MNHNS and CDR2 SASEGT. Trimming at V came to 4 bases and at J to 4 bases, leaving 10 bases not matched to a gene.